These 20 T cell receptor beta chains originate from one sample sequenced in a study of T cell repertoires in ileal Crohn's disease. Time point meaning: neoterminal ileum biopsy at postoperative endoscopy, about 6 months after surgery. The protocol was immunoSEQ multiplex PCR, while the TCRdb copy is restricted to in-frame clones and leaves out a portion. The data contain more than 8,500 clones, approximately 79% of them seen just once; the ten biggest clones take up roughly 19%. Sequenced: ileal tissue. These TCRs come from an adult with Crohn's disease.

This chain connects TRBV9 to TRBJ2-7, with 7 nucleotides matching TRBD2. Germline-derived CDR1 and CDR2 are SGDLS and YYNGEE. The CDR3 runs to 13 residues. J lost 5 bases, V lost 7 bases, and 9 bases had no gene match. This CDR3 is CASQRGSLDEQYF. CDR3 DNA: TGTGCCAGCCAGCGCGGGAGTCTCGACGAGCAGTACTTC.

The rearrangement uses TRBV20-1 and TRBJ2-7; no reliable D call. The CDR3 has 11 residues. The V end was cut by 6 bases, the J end by 4 bases, with 10 bases between. Germline values: CDR1 DFQATT, CDR2 SNEGSKA (reference sequence). Here the CDR3 reads CSAPVEYEQYF. As DNA, the CDR3 is TGCAGTGCCCCGGTGGAGTACGAGCAGTACTTC.

The chain couples TRBV20-1 to TRBJ2-7; D is perhaps TRBD2 (5 bases). Trimming took 2 bases from V and 5 from J, leaving 7 bases between them. CDR1 DFQATT and CDR2 SNEGSKA come from the germline V gene (reference sequence). This CDR3 comprises 11 residues. The CDR3 loop is CSARLAHEQYF. The CDR3 region has the DNA TGCAGTGCTAGACTAGCCCACGAGCAGTACTTC.

This chain links TRBV4-1 with TRBJ2-1, with TRBD2 as a possible D gene (6 bases). V lost 4 bases and J 4 bases, leaving 11 bases between the germline ends. The CDR3 length is 14 residues. Germline V gives CDR1 MGHRA, CDR2 YSYEKL. The chain's CDR3 is CASSRGGDYNEQFF. The DNA for the CDR3 is TGCGCCAGCAGCCGAGGCGGGGATTACAATGAGCAGTTCTTC.

The rearrangement uses TRBV4-1 and TRBJ2-5; 10 bases line up with TRBD2. Germline CDR1 reads MGHRA; CDR2 reads YSYEKL. The CDR3 extends over 15 amino acids. The J segment lost 7 bases and the V segment lost 4 bases, leaving 9 bases of the junction unmatched. For the CDR3, the DNA is TGCGCCAGCAGCCCTCCTTCTAGCGGGGGCAGGACCCAGTACTTC. It yields the protein CASSPPSSGGRTQYF.

The chain has TRBV25-1 and TRBJ1-2, with D hard to call. Germline CDR1 and CDR2: MGHDK and SYGVNS. The CDR3 is 9 amino acids. The V and J ends lost 5 bases and 8 bases respectively, with 3 bases between them. CDR3 loop: CASSQGYTF. The CDR3 DNA reads TGTGCCAGCAGTCAGGGCTACACCTTC.

The rearrangement uses TRBV9 and TRBJ2-5; D may be TRBD2 (5 bases). Looked up from germline, CDR1 is SGDLS and CDR2 is YYNGEE. This CDR3 has 14 residues. Trimming took 4 bases from V and 2 from J, leaving 12 bases between them. The CDR3 coding sequence is TGTGCCAGCAGCCCGAAGGACTGGCAAGAGACCCAGTACTTC. It specifies CASSPKDWQETQYF.

The chain combines TRBV4-1 with TRBJ1-1; no clear D. Germline CDR1 reads MGHRA; CDR2 reads YSYEKL. The CDR3 is 17 residues long. V lost 0 bases, J lost 1 base, and 15 bases lay in between. CDR3: CASSQDLGGRGNTEAFF. CDR3 DNA sequence: TGCGCCAGCAGCCAAGATCTGGGTGGGCGGGGGAACACTGAAGCTTTCTTT.

This clone has only a few counts. The chain combines TRBV10-3 with TRBJ2-1, with 11 bases matching TRBD1. This CDR3 is 14 amino acids long. V dropped 2 bases and J dropped 8; count of bases not matched to a gene: 2. Germline-derived CDR1 and CDR2 are ENHRY and SYGVKD. The CDR3 sequence: CAISEGQGAYEQFF. The CDR3 DNA reads as TGTGCCATCAGTGAGGGACAGGGGGCCTATGAGCAGTTCTTC.

This clone was seen a single time. This chain links TRBV7-3 with TRBJ2-2, with D unclear. V lost 1 base, J lost 2 bases, and 8 bases lay in between. In germline, CDR1 is SGHTA, CDR2 FQGTGA. This CDR3 has 15 residues. CDR3 in amino acids: CASSLIHRNTGELFF. As DNA, the CDR3 is TGTGCCAGCAGCTTAATCCACAGAAACACCGGGGAGCTGTTTTTT.

This chain links TRBV6-5 with TRBJ2-5; 12 bases agree with TRBD2. The DNA matches TRBJ2-7 better at its end, which makes the J call doubtful. This CDR3 spans 15 amino acids. Germline-derived CDR1 and CDR2 are MNHEY and SVGAGI. The CDR3 spells CASSLRLAGDYEQYF. CDR3 in DNA: TGTGCCAGCAGCCTTAGACTAGCGGGGGACTACGAGCAGTACTTC.

The chain combines TRBV5-4 with TRBJ2-7; 12 bases fit TRBD2. Germline CDR1 and CDR2: SGHNT and YYREEE (reference sequence). The V gene end was trimmed by 4 bases and the J gene end by 2 bases; junction bases not matched to a gene: 13. The CDR3 loop spans 18 amino acids. The CDR3 nucleotides read TGTGCCAGCAGCCCAAAGACTAGCGGGAGAACTATACCCTACGAGCAGTACTTC. This gives the protein CASSPKTSGRTIPYEQYF.

This clone was recorded a few times. The rearrangement uses TRBV10-3 and TRBJ1-2, with D perhaps TRBD1 (6 bases). The germline V and J ends were trimmed by 6 bases and 4 bases, with 15 bases remaining between them. Germline V gene lookup returns CDR1 ENHRY and CDR2 SYGVKD. This CDR3 contains 14 residues. As DNA, the CDR3 is TGTGCCATCAGAAAGACAGGTAGTACCTATGGCTACACCTTC. It translates to CAIRKTGSTYGYTF.

This chain connects TRBV9 to TRBJ2-7, with TRBD2 matching 9 bases. CDR1 SGDLS and CDR2 YYNGEE come from the germline V gene. The CDR3 runs 16 residues. Trimming cost V 0 bases and J 5 bases; bases outside gene matches: 9. The DNA for the CDR3 is TGTGCCAGCAGCGTAGAGGATGGCGGGAGGGCCGACGAGCAGTACTTC. It encodes CASSVEDGGRADEQYF.

This clone was seen more than once but under ten times. The chain uses TRBV29-1 and TRBJ2-1, with TRBD2 matching over 13 bases. With V trimmed by 5 bases and J by 8 bases, 3 bases remained unmatched. Germline V gene lookup returns CDR1 SQVTM and CDR2 ANQGSEA. The CDR3 totals 13 residues. CDR3 DNA: TGCAGCGTTCGACTAGCGGGGGGCGATGAGCAGTTCTTC. It specifies CSVRLAGGDEQFF.

This clone was seen only once. This sequence joins TRBV6-1 and TRBJ1-2; weak D call: TRBD1 (5 bases). Germline loops: CDR1 MNHNS, CDR2 SASEGT. The V gene lost 4 bases and the J gene lost 5 bases, with 14 bases spanning the gap. This CDR3 comprises 14 residues. The CDR3 DNA follows: TGTGCCAGCAGTGTCGTTCAGGGCGCTTATGGCTACACCTTC. Its translation: CASSVVQGAYGYTF.

The chain links TRBV6-5 to TRBJ2-1; TRBD2 aligns across 9 bases. This CDR3 spans 14 amino acids. Unmatched junction bases numbered 2, after V lost 2 bases and J lost 6 bases. Per germline, CDR1 MNHEY and CDR2 SVGAGI. CDR3: CASSYGTSLNEQFF. The CDR3 nucleotides are TGTGCCAGCAGTTACGGGACTAGCCTCAATGAGCAGTTCTTC.

This clone was recorded once. V and J are TRBV4-2 and TRBJ2-3; 7 nucleotides align to TRBD1. The germline gives CDR1 LGHNA, CDR2 YNFKEQ. This CDR3 has 16 amino acids. V shed 4 bases, J shed 3 bases, and the junction held 10 bases outside the gene matches. The CDR3 loop is CASSPTVPGGTDTQYF. The CDR3 nucleotides read TGTGCCAGCAGCCCGACGGTGCCAGGGGGTACAGATACGCAGTATTTT.

The V and J genes are TRBV29-1 and TRBJ2-1, with 8 bases lining up with TRBD1. Germline V gene data show CDR1 as SQVTM and CDR2 as ANQGSEA. The CDR3 length is 14 residues. Trimming took 5 bases from V and 6 from J; bases not matched to a gene: 9. CDR3 residues: CSVRTGNNANEQFF. Here the CDR3 DNA reads TGCAGCGTTCGGACAGGGAATAACGCCAATGAGCAGTTCTTC.

This clone occurred a few times. The CDR3 is CASSENGLAGAGSSYNEQFF. Written as DNA, the CDR3 is TGTGCCAGCAGTGAAAATGGACTAGCGGGAGCGGGAAGCTCCTACAATGAGCAGTTCTTC. The V call is TRBV2, the J call TRBJ2-1; 13 bases map to TRBD2. The junction had 10 bases not matched to a gene; V was cut back by 2 bases and J by 0 bases. Germline lookup yields CDR1 SNHLY and CDR2 FYNNEI. The CDR3 runs to 20 residues.